The source of this TCR beta chain is a study of cytomegalovirus exposure and HLA in healthy donors. Vbeta (60) and Jbeta (13) primers were used in the PCR. Using immunoSEQ multiplex PCR, the repertoire was profiled, and TCRdb retains in-frame clones only, with some absent. Among 120,000 or so clones listed, over 75% were seen once. This CDR3 spans 15 amino acids. The V gene's germline CDR1 is MGHDK and CDR2 SYGVNS. V was pared by 3 bases and J by 5 bases, with 14 bases between. On this clone: The target antigen is unknown.

Study-wide results and caveats: V segments that were indistinguishable, TRBV6-2 and TRBV6-3 among them, were omitted from analysis. Reportedly, TCR beta sequences accurately predicted HLA-A and HLA-B alleles in most subjects. There were 150 to 200 TCR beta chains listed as cytomegalovirus-associated.

Material: PBMCs. The TCR comes from a man younger than 35 in good health and CMV-seropositive. The chain uses TRBV25-1 and TRBJ1-5; D may be TRBD1 (6 bases). This chain's CDR3 is CASSDSPGQHQPQHF. In DNA form, the CDR3 reads TGTGCCAGCAGTGACTCTCCGGGACAACATCAGCCCCAGCATTTT.